This T cell receptor (beta chain) was identified during a study of cytomegalovirus exposure and HLA in healthy donors. A few counts support this clone. Its antigen remains unidentified. Among the donors, all were healthy bone marrow donors. CDR1 is SGHVS and CDR2 is FNYEAQ in the germline V gene. Trimming left V 5 bases short and J 7 bases short, with 9 bases between. CDR3 length: 13 residues. Study-wide findings and caveats: Reports described diagnosis of cytomegalovirus status by the classifier as highly specific and sensitive. Among TCR beta chains, those listed as cytomegalovirus-associated numbered some 160. An analysis done earlier found most TCR beta V segments productive about 87% or about 30% of the time.

The study ran its PCR with 60 Vbeta and 13 Jbeta primers. The assay was immunoSEQ multiplex PCR, and TCRdb's table has in-frame clones only and misses some. Among roughly 120,000 clones, over 8.5% were seen once, and the ten largest hold around 6.1%. The chain has TRBV7-6 and TRBJ1-6; D gene ambiguous. The sequence derives from a middle-aged woman in good health and CMV-seropositive. The sequenced material came from PBMCs. The CDR3 DNA reads TGTGCCAGCAGCCTTCCCGGGAATTCACCCCTCCACTTT. The encoded protein is CASSLPGNSPLHF.